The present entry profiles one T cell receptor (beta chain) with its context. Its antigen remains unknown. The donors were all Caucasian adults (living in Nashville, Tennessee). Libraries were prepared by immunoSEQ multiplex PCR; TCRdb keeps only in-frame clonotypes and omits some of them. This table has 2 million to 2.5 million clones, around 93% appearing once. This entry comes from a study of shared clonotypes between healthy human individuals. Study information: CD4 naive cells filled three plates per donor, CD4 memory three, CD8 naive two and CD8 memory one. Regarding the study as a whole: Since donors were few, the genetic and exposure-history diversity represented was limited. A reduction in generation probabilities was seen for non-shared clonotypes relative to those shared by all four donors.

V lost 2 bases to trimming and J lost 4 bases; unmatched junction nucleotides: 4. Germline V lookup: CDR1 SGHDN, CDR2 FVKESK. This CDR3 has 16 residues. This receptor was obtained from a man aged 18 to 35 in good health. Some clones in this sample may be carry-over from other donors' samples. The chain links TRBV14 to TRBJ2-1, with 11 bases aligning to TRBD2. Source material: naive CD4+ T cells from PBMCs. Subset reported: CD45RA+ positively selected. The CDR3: CASSQRLAGFYNEQFF. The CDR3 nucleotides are TGTGCCAGCAGCCAACGACTAGCGGGATTTTACAATGAGCAGTTCTTC.